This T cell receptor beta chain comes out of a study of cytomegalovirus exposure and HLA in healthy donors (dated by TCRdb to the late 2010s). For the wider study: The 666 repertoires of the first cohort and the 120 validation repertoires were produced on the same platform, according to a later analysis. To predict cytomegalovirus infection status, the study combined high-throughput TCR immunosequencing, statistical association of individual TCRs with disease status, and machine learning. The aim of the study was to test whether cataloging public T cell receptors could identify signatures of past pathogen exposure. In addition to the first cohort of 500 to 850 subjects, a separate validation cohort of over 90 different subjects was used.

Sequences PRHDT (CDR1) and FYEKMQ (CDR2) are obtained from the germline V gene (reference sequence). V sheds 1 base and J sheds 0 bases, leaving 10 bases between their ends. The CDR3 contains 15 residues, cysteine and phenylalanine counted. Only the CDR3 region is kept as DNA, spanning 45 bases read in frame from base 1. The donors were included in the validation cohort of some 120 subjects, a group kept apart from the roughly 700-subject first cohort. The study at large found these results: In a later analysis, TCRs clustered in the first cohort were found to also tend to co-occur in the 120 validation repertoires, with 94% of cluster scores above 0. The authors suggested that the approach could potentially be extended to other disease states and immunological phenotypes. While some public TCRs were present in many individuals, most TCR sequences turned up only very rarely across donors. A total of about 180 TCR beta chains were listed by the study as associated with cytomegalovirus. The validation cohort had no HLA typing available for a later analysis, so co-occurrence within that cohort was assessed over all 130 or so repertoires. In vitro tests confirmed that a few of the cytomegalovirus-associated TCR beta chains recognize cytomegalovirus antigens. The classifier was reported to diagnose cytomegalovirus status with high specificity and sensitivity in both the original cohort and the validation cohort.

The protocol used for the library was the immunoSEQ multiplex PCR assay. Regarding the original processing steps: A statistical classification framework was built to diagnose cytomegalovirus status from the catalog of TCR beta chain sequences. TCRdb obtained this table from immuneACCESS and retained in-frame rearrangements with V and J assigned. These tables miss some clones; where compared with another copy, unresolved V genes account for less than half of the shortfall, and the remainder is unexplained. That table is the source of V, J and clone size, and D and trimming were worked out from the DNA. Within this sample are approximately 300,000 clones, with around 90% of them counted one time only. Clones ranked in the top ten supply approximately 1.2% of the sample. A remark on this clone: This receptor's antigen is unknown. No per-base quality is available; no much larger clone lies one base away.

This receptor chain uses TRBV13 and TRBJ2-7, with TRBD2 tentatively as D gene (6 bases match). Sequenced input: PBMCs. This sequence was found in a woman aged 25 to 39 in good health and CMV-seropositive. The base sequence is TGTGCCAGCAGCTTAGAAGTTAGCGGCTCCTACGAGCAGTACTTC. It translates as CASSLEVSGSYEQYF.